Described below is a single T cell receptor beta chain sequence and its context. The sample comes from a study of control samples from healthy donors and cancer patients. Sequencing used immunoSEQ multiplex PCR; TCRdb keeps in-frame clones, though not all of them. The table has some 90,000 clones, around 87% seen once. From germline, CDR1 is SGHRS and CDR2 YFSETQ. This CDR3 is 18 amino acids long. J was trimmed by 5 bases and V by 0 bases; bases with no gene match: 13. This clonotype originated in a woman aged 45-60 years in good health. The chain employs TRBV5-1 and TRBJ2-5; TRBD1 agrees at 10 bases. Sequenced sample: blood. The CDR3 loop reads CASSLALPGQGFPETQYF. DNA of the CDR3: TGCGCCAGCAGCTTGGCTCTACCGGGACAGGGGTTCCCGGAGACCCAGTACTTC.